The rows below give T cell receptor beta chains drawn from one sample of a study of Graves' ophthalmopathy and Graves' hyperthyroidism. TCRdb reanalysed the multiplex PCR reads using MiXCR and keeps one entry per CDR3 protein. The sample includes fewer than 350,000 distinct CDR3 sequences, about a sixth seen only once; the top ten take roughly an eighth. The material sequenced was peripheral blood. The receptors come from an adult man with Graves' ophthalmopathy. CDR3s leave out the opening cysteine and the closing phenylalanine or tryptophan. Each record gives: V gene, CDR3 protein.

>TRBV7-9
ASSPGLQGPETQY
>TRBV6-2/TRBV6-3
ASRRDRGARELF
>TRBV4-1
ASSQVGRNQPQH
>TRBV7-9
ASSSDGQAYEQY
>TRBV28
ASRRLYEQY
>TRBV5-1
ASSFAGVLTDTQY
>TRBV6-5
ASSQGGSTEAF
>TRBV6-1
ASSESPDGYT
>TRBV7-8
ASSLAVIDYVTEAF
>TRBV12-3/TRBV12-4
ASSPYFGEQY
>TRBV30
ACWTDPNYGYT
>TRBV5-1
ASSSRGQGTFNEQY
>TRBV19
ASSTTVFGYGYT
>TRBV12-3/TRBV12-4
ASSKRQGSYSNQPQH
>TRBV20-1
SARPHGGTGELF
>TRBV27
ASGYRRNYGYT
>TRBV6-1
ASSPQRGGQPQH
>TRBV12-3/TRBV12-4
ASNVDSVEAQY
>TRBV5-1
ASSANRGQETQY
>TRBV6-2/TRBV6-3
ASRAGLPYEQY
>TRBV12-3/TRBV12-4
ASSLRDQYQPQH
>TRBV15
ATSSLQGEETQY
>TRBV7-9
ASSLALGNQETQY
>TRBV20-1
SARNWISGNTIY
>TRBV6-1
ASRLTGTSGYEQY
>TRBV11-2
ASSYGTSVQETQY
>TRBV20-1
SGRQGGRQPQH
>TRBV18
ASLGVSTDTQY
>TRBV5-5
ASSSAPPVVETQY
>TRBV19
ASTLGRGYGYT
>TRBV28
ASTTLPKTTF
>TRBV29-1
SAGTAKQTQY
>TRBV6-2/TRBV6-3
ASSPGRRTYNTGELF
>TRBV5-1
ASSPGASNTEAF
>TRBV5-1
ASSDSPGLKSLETQY
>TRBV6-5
ASSYGGGTDSPLH
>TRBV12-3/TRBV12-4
ASSPRSGMIFRTGELF
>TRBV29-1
SSRGRGGAF